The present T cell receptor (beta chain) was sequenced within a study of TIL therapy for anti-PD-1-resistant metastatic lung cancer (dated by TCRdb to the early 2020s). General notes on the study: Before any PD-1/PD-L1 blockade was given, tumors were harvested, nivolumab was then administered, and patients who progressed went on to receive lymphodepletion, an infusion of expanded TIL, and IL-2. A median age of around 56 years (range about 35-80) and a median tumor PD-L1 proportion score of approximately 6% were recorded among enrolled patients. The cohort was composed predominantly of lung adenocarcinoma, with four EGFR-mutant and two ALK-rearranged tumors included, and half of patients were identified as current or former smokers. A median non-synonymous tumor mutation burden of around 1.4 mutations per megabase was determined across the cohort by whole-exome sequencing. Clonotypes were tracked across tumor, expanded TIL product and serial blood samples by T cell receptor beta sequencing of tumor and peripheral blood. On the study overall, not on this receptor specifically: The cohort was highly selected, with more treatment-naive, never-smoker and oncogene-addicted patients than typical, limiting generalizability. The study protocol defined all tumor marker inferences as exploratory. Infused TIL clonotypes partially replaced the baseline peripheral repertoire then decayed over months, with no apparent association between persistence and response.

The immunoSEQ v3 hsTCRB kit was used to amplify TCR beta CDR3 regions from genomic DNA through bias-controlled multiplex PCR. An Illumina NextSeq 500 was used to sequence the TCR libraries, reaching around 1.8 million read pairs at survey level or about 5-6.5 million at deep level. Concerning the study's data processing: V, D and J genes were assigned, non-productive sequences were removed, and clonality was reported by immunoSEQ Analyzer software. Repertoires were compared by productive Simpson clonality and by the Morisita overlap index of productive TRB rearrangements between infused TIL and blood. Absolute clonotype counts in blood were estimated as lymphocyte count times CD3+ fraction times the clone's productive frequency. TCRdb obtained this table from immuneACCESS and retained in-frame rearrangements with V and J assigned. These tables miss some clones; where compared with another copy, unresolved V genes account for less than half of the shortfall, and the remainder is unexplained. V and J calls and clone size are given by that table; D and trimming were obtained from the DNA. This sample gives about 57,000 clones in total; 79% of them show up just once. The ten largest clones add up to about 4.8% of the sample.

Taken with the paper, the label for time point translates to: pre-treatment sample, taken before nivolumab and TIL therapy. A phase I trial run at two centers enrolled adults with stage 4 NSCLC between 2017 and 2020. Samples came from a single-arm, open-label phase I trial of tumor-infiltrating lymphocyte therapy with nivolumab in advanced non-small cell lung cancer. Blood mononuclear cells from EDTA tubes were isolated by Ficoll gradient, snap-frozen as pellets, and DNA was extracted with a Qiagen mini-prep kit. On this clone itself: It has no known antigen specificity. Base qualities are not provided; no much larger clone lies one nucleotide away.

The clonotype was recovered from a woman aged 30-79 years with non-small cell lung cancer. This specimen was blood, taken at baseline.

The CDR3 protein sequence reads: CASGFGQRALFF. The sequenced DNA is TGTGCTAGTGGTTTTGGACAGAGGGCTCTGTTCTTC. The chain is assembled from TRBV12-5 and TRBJ2-1; TRBD1 might be the D gene, on 6 matching bases. The germline V gene gives CDR1 as LGHNT and CDR2 as FRNRAP. V and J are truncated by 3 bases and 15 bases respectively, leaving an intervening sequence of 15 bases. From the cysteine up to the phenylalanine, the CDR3 has a length of 12 residues. Only the CDR3 region is kept as DNA, spanning 36 bases read in frame from base 1.